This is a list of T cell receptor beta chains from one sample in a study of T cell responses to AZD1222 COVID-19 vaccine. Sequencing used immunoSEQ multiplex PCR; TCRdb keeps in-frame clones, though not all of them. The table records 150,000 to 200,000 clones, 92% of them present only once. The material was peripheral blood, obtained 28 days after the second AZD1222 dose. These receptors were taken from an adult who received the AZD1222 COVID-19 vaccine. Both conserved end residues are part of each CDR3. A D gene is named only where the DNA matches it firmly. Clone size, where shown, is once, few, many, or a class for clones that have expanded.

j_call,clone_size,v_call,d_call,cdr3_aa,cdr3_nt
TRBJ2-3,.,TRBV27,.,CASSFLGPRGTDTQYF,TGTGCCAGCAGTTTTTTGGGTCCAAGGGGCACAGATACGCAGTATTTT
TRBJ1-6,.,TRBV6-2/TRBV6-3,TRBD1,CASSNDRGPSPLHF,TGTGCCAGCAGTAACGACAGGGGGCCTTCACCCCTCCACTTT
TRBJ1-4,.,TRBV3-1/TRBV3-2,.,CASSQSPGREKLFF,TGTGCCAGCAGCCAATCCCCAGGGAGGGAAAAACTGTTTTTT
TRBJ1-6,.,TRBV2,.,CASTSSYNSPLHF,TGTGCCAGCACCTCCTCCTATAATTCACCCCTCCACTTT
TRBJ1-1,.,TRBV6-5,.,CASRERALNTEAFF,TGTGCCAGCAGGGAGAGGGCTTTGAACACTGAAGCTTTCTTT
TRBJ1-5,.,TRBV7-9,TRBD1,CASSSTGGGGPQHF,TGTGCCAGCAGCTCCACAGGGGGCGGGGGGCCCCAGCATTTT
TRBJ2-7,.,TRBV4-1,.,CASSQDPNYEQYF,TGCGCCAGCAGCCAGGACCCAAACTACGAGCAGTACTTC
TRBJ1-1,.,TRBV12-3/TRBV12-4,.,CASSLDGNTEAFF,TGTGCCAGCAGTTTAGACGGCAACACTGAAGCTTTCTTT
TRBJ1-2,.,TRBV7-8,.,CASSLTRDFNYGYTF,TGTGCCAGCAGCCTGACCCGGGACTTCAACTATGGCTACACCTTC
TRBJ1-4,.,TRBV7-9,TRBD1,CASSQTGSNEKLFF,TGTGCCAGCAGCCAGACAGGGTCAAATGAAAAACTGTTTTTT
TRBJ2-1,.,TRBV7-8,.,CASSAGHNEQFF,TGTGCCAGCAGCGCAGGGCACAATGAGCAGTTCTTC
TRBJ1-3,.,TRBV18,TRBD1,CASSRGTAGNTIYF,TGTGCCAGCTCACGGGGGACAGCTGGAAACACCATATATTTT
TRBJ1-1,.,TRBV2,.,CASTPLALEAFF,TGTGCCAGCACCCCTTTGGCACTTGAAGCTTTCTTT
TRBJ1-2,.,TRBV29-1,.,CSVSQTPGVEGYGYTF,TGCAGCGTTTCTCAGACACCAGGCGTTGAAGGCTATGGCTACACCTTC
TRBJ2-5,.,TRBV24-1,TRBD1,CATSEGTGPTETQYF,TGTGCCACCAGTGAGGGGACAGGGCCCACGGAGACCCAGTACTTC
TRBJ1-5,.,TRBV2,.,CASRRGGAGQPQHF,TGTGCCAGCAGGAGGGGGGGAGCGGGCCAGCCCCAGCATTTT
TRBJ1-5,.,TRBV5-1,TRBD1,CASSLGGGEEPQHF,TGCGCCAGCAGCTTGGGAGGGGGCGAGGAGCCCCAGCATTTT
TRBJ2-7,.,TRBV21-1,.,CASSNPGFAYEQYF,TGTGCCAGCAGCAATCCTGGATTCGCCTACGAGCAGTACTTC
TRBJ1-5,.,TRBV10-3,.,CAADSQGSGNQPQHF,TGTGCCGCGGACTCCCAGGGTTCGGGCAATCAGCCCCAGCATTTT
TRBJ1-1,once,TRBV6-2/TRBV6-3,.,CASSYGGRQSEAFF,TGTGCCAGCAGTTATGGGGGACGGCAGAGTGAAGCTTTCTTT
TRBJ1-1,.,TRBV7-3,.,CASRKDNGDTEAFF,TGTGCCAGCAGGAAGGACAATGGGGACACTGAAGCTTTCTTT
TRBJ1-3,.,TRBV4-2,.,CASSQSKRGNTIYF,TGTGCCAGCAGCCAAAGTAAACGCGGAAACACCATATATTTT
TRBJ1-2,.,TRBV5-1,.,CASSPGRAGYTF,TGCGCCAGCAGCCCGGGCAGGGCTGGCTACACCTTC
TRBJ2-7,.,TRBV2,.,CASSPRDGHEQYF,TGTGCCAGCAGTCCACGGGACGGCCACGAGCAGTACTTC
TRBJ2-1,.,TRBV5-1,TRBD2,CASSSTSGGRGEQFF,TGCGCCAGCAGCTCGACTAGCGGGGGCAGGGGTGAGCAGTTCTTC
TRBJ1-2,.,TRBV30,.,CALGSVRNYGYTF,TGTGCCTTGGGGTCAGTAAGAAACTATGGCTACACCTTC
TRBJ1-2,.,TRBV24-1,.,CATSSRRGVSYGYTF,TGTGCCACCAGCTCAAGAAGGGGGGTAAGCTATGGCTACACCTTC
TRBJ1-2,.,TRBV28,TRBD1,CAGAYWDRDNYGYTF,TGTGCCGGAGCGTACTGGGACAGGGATAACTATGGCTACACCTTC
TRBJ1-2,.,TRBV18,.,CASSDTDYGYTF,TGTGCCAGCTCGGACACGGACTATGGCTACACCTTC
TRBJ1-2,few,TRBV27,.,CASSLGTGGGRYGYTF,TGTGCCAGCAGTTTAGGTACGGGGGGCGGCCGTTATGGCTACACCTTC
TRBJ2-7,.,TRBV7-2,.,CASRLGAGLSYEQYF,TGTGCCAGCAGGCTTGGGGCGGGACTCTCCTACGAGCAGTACTTC
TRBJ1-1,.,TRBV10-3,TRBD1,CAISEPGQPDTEAFF,TGTGCCATCAGTGAGCCGGGACAGCCAGACACTGAAGCTTTCTTT
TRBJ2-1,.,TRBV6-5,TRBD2,CASSSSGGTYNEQFF,TGTGCCAGCAGTTCAAGCGGGGGCACCTACAATGAGCAGTTCTTC
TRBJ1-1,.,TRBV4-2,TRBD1,CASSQEQGGMNTEAFF,TGTGCCAGCAGCCAAGAGCAGGGGGGTATGAACACTGAAGCTTTCTTT
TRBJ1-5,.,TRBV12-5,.,CASGRGVDSNQPQHF,TGTGCTAGTGGTCGGGGAGTCGATAGCAATCAGCCCCAGCATTTT
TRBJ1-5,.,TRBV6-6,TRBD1,CATQGNNPNQPQHF,TGTGCCACACAGGGGAATAACCCTAATCAGCCCCAGCATTTT
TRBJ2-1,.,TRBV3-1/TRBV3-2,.,CASSQDPRYNEQFF,TGTGCCAGCAGCCAAGACCCGCGGTACAATGAGCAGTTCTTC
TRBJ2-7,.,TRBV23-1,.,CASSQSVQGGSYEQYF,TGCGCCAGCAGTCAATCTGTCCAGGGGGGCTCCTACGAGCAGTACTTC
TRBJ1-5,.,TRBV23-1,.,CASSQAGGPHGNQPQHF,TGCGCCAGCAGTCAAGCCGGCGGCCCCCATGGCAATCAGCCCCAGCATTTT
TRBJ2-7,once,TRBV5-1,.,CASRRDGSSYEQYF,TGCGCCAGCAGAAGGGACGGCAGCTCCTACGAGCAGTACTTC
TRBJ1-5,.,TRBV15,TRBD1,CATSRETGRGWPQHF,TGTGCCACCAGCAGAGAGACAGGGAGAGGGTGGCCCCAGCATTTT
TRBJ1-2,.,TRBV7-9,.,CASRDAGLTF,TGTGCCAGCAGAGATGCAGGGCTCACCTTC
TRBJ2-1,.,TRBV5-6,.,CASSLGQAYNEQFF,TGTGCCAGCAGCTTGGGACAGGCCTACAATGAGCAGTTCTTC
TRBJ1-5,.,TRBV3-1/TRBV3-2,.,CASSQDLGTNQPQHF,TGTGCCAGCAGCCAAGATCTCGGGACCAATCAGCCCCAGCATTTT
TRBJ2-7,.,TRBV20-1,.,CSARMGYEQYF,TGCAGTGCTAGGATGGGCTACGAGCAGTACTTC
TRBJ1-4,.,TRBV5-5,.,CASSREGVATNEKLFF,TGTGCCAGCAGCCGGGAGGGGGTTGCAACTAATGAAAAACTGTTTTTT
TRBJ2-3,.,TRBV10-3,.,CAIQGGPTDTQYF,TGTGCCATTCAAGGGGGGCCTACAGATACGCAGTATTTT
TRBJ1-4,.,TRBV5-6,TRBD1,CASSLTGGVATNEKLFF,TGTGCCAGCAGCCTCACAGGGGGCGTCGCGACTAATGAAAAACTGTTTTTT